The TCR beta chain described here comes from a study of human T cells and chemical hapten exposure. The library attached unique molecular identifiers to individual cDNA molecules. TCRdb itself ran the RACE reads through MiXCR, one entry per CDR3 protein. Seen here are about 42,000 distinct CDR3 sequences, 9.5% to 15% observed once, and the top ten hold about 6%. Time point denoted: pre-sensitization, week 0. The treatment here: therapeutic diphenylcyclopropenone sensitization with weekly scalp DPC. This CDR3 comprises 13 residues. Germline CDR1 reads GTSNPN; CDR2 reads SVGIG (reference sequence). The V and J ends lost 3 bases and 8 bases respectively, with 17 bases between them.

The chain uses TRBV30 and TRBJ2-7, with a possible D match to TRBD1 (6 bases). This clonotype originated in a woman in her twenties or thirties with alopecia areata. Some clones in this sample may be carry-over from other donors' samples. The source material was whole blood, sampled in connection with sensitization to the hapten diphenylcyclopropenone (DPC). The CDR3 sequence is CAWSRRLRDKQYF. The DNA for the CDR3 is TGTGCCTGGAGCCGCAGACTAAGGGACAAGCAGTACTTC.